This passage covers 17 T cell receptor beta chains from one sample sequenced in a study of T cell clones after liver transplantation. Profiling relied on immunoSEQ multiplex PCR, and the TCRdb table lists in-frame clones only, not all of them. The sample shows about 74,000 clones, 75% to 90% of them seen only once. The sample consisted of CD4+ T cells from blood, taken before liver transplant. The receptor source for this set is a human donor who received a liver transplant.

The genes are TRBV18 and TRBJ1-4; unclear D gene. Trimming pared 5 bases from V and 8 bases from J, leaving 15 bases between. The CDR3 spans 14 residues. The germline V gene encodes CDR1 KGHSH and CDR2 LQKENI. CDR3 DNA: TGTGCCAGCTCAGGGGTTTTTGAGAAGGAAAAACTGTTTTTT. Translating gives CASSGVFEKEKLFF.

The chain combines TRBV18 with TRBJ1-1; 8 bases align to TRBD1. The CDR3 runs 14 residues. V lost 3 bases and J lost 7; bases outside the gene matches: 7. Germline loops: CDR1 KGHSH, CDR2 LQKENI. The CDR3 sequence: CASSPQGARDEAFF. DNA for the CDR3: TGTGCCAGCTCACCGCAGGGGGCGCGGGATGAAGCTTTCTTT.

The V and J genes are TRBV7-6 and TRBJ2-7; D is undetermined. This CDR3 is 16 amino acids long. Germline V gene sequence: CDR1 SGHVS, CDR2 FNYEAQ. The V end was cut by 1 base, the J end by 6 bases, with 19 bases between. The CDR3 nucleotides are TGTGCCAGCAGCTTAGAGACGAGGACGGCTTTGGGCGAGCAGTACTTC. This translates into CASSLETRTALGEQYF. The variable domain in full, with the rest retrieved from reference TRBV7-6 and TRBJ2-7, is GAGVSQSPRYKVTKRGQDVALRCDPISGHVSLYWYRQALGQGPEFLTYFNYEAQQDKSGLPNDRFSAERPEGSISTLTIQRTEQRDSAMYRCASSLETRTALGEQYFGPGTRLTVT.

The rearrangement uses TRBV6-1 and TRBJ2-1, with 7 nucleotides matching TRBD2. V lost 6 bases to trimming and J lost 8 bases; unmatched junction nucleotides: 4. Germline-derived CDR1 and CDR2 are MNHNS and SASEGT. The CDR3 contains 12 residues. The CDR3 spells CASSRLADEQFF. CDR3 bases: TGTGCCAGCAGCCGTCTAGCGGATGAGCAGTTCTTC.

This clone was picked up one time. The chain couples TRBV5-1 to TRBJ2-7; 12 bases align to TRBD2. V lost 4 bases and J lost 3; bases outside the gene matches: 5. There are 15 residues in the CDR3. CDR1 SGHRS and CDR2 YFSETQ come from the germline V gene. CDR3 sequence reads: CASSPTSGSFYEQYF. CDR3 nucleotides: TGCGCCAGCAGCCCGACTAGCGGGAGCTTCTACGAGCAGTACTTC.

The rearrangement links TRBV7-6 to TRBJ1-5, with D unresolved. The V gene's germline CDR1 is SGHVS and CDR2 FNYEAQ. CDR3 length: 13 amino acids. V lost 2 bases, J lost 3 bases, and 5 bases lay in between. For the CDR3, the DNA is TGTGCCAGCAGCTTACACTCCAATCAGCCCCAGCATTTT. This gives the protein CASSLHSNQPQHF.

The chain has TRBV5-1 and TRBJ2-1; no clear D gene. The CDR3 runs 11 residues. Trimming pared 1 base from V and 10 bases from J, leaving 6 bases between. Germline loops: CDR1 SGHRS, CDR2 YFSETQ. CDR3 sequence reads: CASSLLQEQFF. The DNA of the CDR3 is TGCGCCAGCAGCTTGCTGCAGGAGCAGTTCTTC.

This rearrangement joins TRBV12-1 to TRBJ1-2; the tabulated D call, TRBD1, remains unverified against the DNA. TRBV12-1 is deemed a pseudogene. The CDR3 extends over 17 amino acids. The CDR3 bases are TGTGCCAGCAGCTTTGCGCAAACCAGTGAATTTAACTATGGCTACACCTTC. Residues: CASSFAQTSEFNYGYTF.

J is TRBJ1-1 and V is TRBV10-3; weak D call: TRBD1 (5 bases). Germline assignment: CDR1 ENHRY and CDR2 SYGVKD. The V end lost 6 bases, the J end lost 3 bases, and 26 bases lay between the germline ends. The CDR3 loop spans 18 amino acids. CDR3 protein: CAISPGLLTFKTDTEAFF. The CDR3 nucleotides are TGTGCCATCAGCCCGGGACTCCTGACTTTCAAGACGGACACTGAAGCTTTCTTT.

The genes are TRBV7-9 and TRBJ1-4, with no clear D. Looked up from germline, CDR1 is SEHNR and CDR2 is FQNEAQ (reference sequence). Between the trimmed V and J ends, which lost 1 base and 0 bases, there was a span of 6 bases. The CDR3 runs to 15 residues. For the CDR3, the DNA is TGTGCCAGCAGCTTAGTGCAGGCAACTAATGAAAAACTGTTTTTT. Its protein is CASSLVQATNEKLFF.

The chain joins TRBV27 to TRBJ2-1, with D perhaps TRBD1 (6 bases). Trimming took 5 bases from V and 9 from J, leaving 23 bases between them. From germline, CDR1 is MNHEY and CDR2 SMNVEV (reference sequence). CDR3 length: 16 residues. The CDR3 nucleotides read TGTGCCAGCAGTCCCCCAGGGGTGAAGAGGATTAGTGAGCAGTTCTTC. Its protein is CASSPPGVKRISEQFF.

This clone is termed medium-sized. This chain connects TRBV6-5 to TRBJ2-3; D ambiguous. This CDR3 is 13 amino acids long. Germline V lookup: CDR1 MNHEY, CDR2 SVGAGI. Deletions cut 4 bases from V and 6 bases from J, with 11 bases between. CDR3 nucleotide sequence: TGTGCCAGCAGTTCGGGTTTTCGGGATACGCAGTATTTT. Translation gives CASSSGFRDTQYF.

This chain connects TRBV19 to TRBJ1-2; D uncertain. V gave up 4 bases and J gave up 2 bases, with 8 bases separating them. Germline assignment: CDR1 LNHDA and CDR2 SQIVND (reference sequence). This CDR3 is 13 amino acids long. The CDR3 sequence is CASSTQTNYGYTF. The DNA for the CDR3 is TGTGCCAGTAGTACCCAGACGAACTATGGCTACACCTTC.

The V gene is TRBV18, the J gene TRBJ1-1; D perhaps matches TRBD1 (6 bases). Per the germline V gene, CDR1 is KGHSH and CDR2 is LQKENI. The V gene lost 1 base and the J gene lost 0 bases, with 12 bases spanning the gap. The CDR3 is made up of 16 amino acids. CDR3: CASSPQGEALNTEAFF. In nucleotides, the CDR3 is TGTGCCAGCTCACCACAGGGGGAGGCCTTGAACACTGAAGCTTTCTTT.

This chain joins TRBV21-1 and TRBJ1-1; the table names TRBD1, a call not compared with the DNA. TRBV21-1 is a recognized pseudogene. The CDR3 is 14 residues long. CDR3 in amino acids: CASSNNRGNTEAFF. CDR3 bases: TGTGCCAGCAGCAACAACAGGGGAAACACTGAAGCTTTCTTT.

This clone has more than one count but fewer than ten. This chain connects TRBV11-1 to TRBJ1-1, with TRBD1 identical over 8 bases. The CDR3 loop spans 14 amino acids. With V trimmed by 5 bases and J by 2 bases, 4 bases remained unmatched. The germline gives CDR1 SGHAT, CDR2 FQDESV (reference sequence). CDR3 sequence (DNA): TGTGCCAGCAGCCCGACAGGGGCAAACACTGAAGCTTTCTTT. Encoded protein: CASSPTGANTEAFF.

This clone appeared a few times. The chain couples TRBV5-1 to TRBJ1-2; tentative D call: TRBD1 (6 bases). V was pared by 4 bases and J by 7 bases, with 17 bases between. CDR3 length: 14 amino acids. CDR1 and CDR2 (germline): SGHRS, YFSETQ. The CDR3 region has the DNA TGCGCCAGCAGCGAAGGGGGGGAAGTCTTTGGCTACACCTTC. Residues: CASSEGGEVFGYTF. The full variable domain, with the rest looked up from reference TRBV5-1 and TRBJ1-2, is KAGVTQTPRYLIKTRGQQVTLSCSPISGHRSVSWYQQTPGQGLQFLFEYFSETQRNKGNFPGRFSGRQFSNSRSEMNVSTLELGDSALYLCASSEGGEVFGYTFGSGTRLTVV.